The clone carrying this T cell receptor (beta chain) showed up just a few times. Distinct nucleotide sequences in the sample also encode this CDR3. Per the original data handling: Cell counts per sample came from amplifying reference gene primers. Clones were read by immunoSEQ multiplex PCR, and TCRdb kept only the in-frame ones, dropping some. The V and J calls and clone size were taken over from that table, and D and trimming were inferred from the DNA. Of around 220,000 clones in the sample, approximately 80% were seen once. Trimming cost V 4 bases and J 2 bases, with 15 bases left between them. The CDR3 contains 15 residues. Germline V gives CDR1 SGDLS, CDR2 YYNGEE. The record originates from a study of blood T cell repertoires in COVID-19. The overall study: Samples came from the United States, Italy and Spain, spanning acute and convalescent COVID-19.

Sample: peripheral blood. The clonotype was recovered from a woman older than 75 with acute or convalescent COVID-19. The J gene is TRBJ2-5, the V gene TRBV9; a weak D match, TRBD1 (5 bases). CDR3 in DNA: TGTGCCAGCAGCCCTCACCCGGCAGGGCAAGAGACCCAGTACTTC. It codes for CASSPHPAGQETQYF.